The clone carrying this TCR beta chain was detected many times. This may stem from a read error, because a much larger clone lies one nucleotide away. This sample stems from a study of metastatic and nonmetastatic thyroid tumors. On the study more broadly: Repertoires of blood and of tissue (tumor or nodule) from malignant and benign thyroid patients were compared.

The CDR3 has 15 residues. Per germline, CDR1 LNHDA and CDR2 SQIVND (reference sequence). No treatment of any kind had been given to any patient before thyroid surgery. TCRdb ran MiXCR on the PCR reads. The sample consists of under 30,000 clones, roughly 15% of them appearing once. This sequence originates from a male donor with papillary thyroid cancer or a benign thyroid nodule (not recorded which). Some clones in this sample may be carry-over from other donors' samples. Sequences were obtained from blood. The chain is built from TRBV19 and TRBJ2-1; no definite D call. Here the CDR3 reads CASSIFPSSYDEQFF. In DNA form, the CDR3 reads TGTGCCAGTAGTATTTTCCCGAGCTCCTACGATGAGCAGTTCTTC.